This TCR beta chain was sequenced for a study of OX40 agonist ivuxolimab in advanced cancers. On the study more broadly: The mean age was 60 years, ranging from about 20 to 90, with over 70% of participants male. Earlier anti-PD-1, anti-PD-L1 or anti-CTLA-4 therapy was permitted; 30% to 45% had received some. General observations from the study: Among some nonresponders, normalized T-cell clonal expansion was also low.

About this clone: Its antigen is still unknown.

The CDR3 runs to 15 residues. In germline, CDR1 is LNHNV, CDR2 YYDKDF (reference sequence). V was trimmed by 1 base and J by 4 bases, leaving 13 bases between them. Some clones are missing from TCRdb's copy, which holds only in-frame ones; the method was immunoSEQ multiplex PCR. The repertoire has 30,000 to 45,000 clones, about 87% of them found once; the top ten carry about a third. Source: CD4+ or CD8+ T cells sorted from blood, taken in a trial of the OX40 agonist ivuxolimab. The chain recombines TRBV15 with TRBJ1-2; D remains ambiguous. The sequence was obtained from an adult with an advanced solid tumor such as melanoma, head and neck, liver or kidney cancer. Here the CDR3 DNA reads TGTGCCACCAGCAGAGTAACAGACCCTTCCTATGGCTACACCTTC. This sequence encodes CATSRVTDPSYGYTF.